The 13 T cell receptor beta chains in this list originate from one sample, sequenced in a study of OX40 agonist ivuxolimab in advanced cancers. Clones were read by immunoSEQ multiplex PCR, and TCRdb kept only the in-frame ones, dropping some. The sample records about 26,000 clones, around 81% being singletons. The starting material was CD4+ or CD8+ T cells sorted from blood, obtained in a trial of the OX40 agonist ivuxolimab. These receptors were collected from an adult with an advanced solid tumor such as melanoma, head and neck, liver or kidney cancer.

The rearrangement links TRBV9 to TRBJ1-5; weak D call: TRBD1 (5 bases). Germline V gene sequence: CDR1 SGDLS, CDR2 YYNGEE. V dropped 3 bases and J dropped 9 bases, with 13 bases sitting between them. This CDR3 is 13 amino acids long. CDR3 region: CASSGLGGTPQHF. CDR3 sequence (DNA): TGTGCCAGCAGCGGCCTGGGAGGGACGCCCCAGCATTTT.

This clone was observed once. The J gene is TRBJ2-7, the V gene TRBV10-3; no clear D. Germline V gene data show CDR1 as ENHRY and CDR2 as SYGVKD. This CDR3 is built from 12 residues. Trimming removed 4 bases from V and 4 bases from J, with 8 bases in between. CDR3 sequence: CAISGTDYEQYF. CDR3 nucleotide sequence: TGTGCCATCAGTGGTACAGATTACGAGCAGTACTTC.

The V gene is TRBV4-1, the J gene TRBJ1-4; 8 positions match TRBD1. CDR3 length equals 14 residues. Per the germline V gene, CDR1 is MGHRA and CDR2 is YSYEKL. J gave up 7 bases and V 4 bases, and 5 bases lay outside the gene matches. The CDR3 is CASSPGQGSEKLFF. For the CDR3, the DNA is TGCGCCAGCAGCCCCGGACAGGGAAGTGAAAAACTGTTTTTT.

The chain combines TRBV29-1 with TRBJ2-7, with 8 bases aligning to TRBD2. CDR1 is SQVTM, CDR2 ANQGSEA, per germline. This CDR3 contains 12 residues. V shed 6 bases and J 3 bases; nucleotides not matched to a gene: 4. The CDR3 protein is CSVSGTSYEQYF. The CDR3 bases are TGCAGCGTGAGTGGGACTAGCTACGAGCAGTACTTC.

The rearrangement joins TRBV4-2 to TRBJ1-2; D perhaps matches TRBD1 (6 bases). V lost 3 bases, J lost 6 bases, and 14 bases lay in between. This CDR3 is built from 14 residues. Germline-derived CDR1 and CDR2 are LGHNA and YNFKEQ. This CDR3 reads CASSQTGAVDGYTF. As DNA, the CDR3 is TGTGCCAGCAGCCAGACGGGGGCGGTCGATGGCTACACCTTC.

The gene calls are TRBV7-9 and TRBJ2-5, with 8 bases aligning to TRBD2. The CDR3 sequence is 15 residues long. V lost 5 bases to trimming and J lost 1 base; unmatched junction nucleotides: 6. Germline V CDR1 and CDR2: SEHNR, FQNEAQ (reference sequence). The CDR3 bases are TGTGCCAGCAGCCCTACCGGGACTAGCCAAGAGACCCAGTACTTC. This codes for CASSPTGTSQETQYF.

The chain is built from TRBV9 and TRBJ1-5; tentatively, D is TRBD1 (5 bases). The CDR3 loop spans 15 amino acids. Germline V gene lookup returns CDR1 SGDLS and CDR2 YYNGEE. V was trimmed by 3 bases and J by 0 bases, leaving 10 bases between them. The CDR3: CASSAGTDSNQPQHF. The CDR3 DNA sequence: TGTGCCAGCAGCGCCGGGACTGATAGCAATCAGCCCCAGCATTTT.

The V gene is TRBV7-2, the J gene TRBJ2-3; no firm D call. Germline CDR1 SGHTA, CDR2 FQGNSA. Trimming took 5 bases from V and 1 from J, leaving 4 bases between them. The CDR3 runs 12 residues. CDR3 in DNA: TGTGCCAGCAGCGTAGGCACAGATACGCAGTATTTT. Its translation: CASSVGTDTQYF.

This rearrangement joins TRBV28 to TRBJ1-2; TRBD1 might be the D (6 bases). The ends were cut back, 8 bases at V and 8 bases at J, with 18 bases in the middle. Germline V gives CDR1 MDHEN, CDR2 SYDVKM. The CDR3 is 13 residues long. Here the CDR3 DNA reads TGTGCCAGCTCCTATGGGGGGACACCCGGCTACACCTTC. Its protein product is CASSYGGTPGYTF.

The chain carries TRBV11-3 and TRBJ2-3; 9 nucleotides align to TRBD1. V was clipped by 4 bases and J by 6 bases; unmatched bases: 8. The CDR3 consists of 15 residues. CDR1 and CDR2 (germline): SGHNT, YENEEA. In DNA form, the CDR3 reads TGTGCCAGCAGCTCTTGGGACAGGGCGGGGGATACGCAGTATTTT. Translating gives CASSSWDRAGDTQYF.

J is TRBJ2-5 and V is TRBV4-2, with 10 bases identical to TRBD2. V trimming: 0 bases; J trimming: 5 bases; junction bases outside the gene matches: 9. The CDR3 is made up of 17 amino acids. CDR1 is LGHNA, CDR2 YNFKEQ, per germline. The CDR3 coding sequence is TGTGCCAGCAGCCAAGATCTGCTAGCGGGAGATAGGGAGACCCAGTACTTC. It is translated as CASSQDLLAGDRETQYF.

This chain joins TRBV14 and TRBJ2-1; D gene uncertain. Germline V lookup: CDR1 SGHDN, CDR2 FVKESK. The ends were cut back, 1 base at V and 9 bases at J, with 10 bases in the middle. The CDR3 spans 13 residues. The CDR3 is CASSQVPRAEQFF. The CDR3 DNA reads as TGTGCCAGCAGCCAAGTGCCCCGGGCTGAGCAGTTCTTC. The full variable domain, with the rest looked up from reference TRBV14 and TRBJ2-1, is EAGVTQFPSHSVIEKGQTVTLRCDPISGHDNLYWYRRVMGKEIKFLLHFVKESKQDESGMPNNRFLAERTGGTYSTLKVQPAELEDSGVYFCASSQVPRAEQFFGPGTRLTVL.

The rearrangement uses TRBV30 and TRBJ2-7, with 11 bases that match TRBD1. The germline gives CDR1 GTSNPN, CDR2 SVGIG (reference sequence). The CDR3 contains 14 residues. The V and J ends lost 0 bases and 3 bases, in that order; junction bases with no gene match: 1. This chain's CDR3 is CAWSVGQGVYEQYF. The CDR3 DNA is TGTGCCTGGAGTGTGGGACAGGGGGTCTACGAGCAGTACTTC.